This entry concerns a single T cell receptor (beta chain). Its antigen is not identified. The CDR3 runs to 14 residues. The germline V gene encodes CDR1 SGHVS and CDR2 FQNEAQ. V was clipped by 3 bases and J by 6 bases, with 15 bases between them. The sample is drawn from a study of OX40 agonist ivuxolimab in advanced cancers. Study-level findings and limits: Compared with CD4+, CD8+ T cells on average had more expanded clones.

Method: immunoSEQ multiplex PCR; TCRdb's copy keeps in-frame clones and lacks some. The sample lists around 98,000 clones, roughly 87% occurring once. Patients who had autoimmune disease history or got systemic immunosuppression were left out. The rearrangement joins TRBV7-8 to TRBJ2-7; a possible D gene is TRBD1 (6 bases). Sequences were derived from CD4+ or CD8+ T cells sorted from blood, sampled in a trial of the OX40 agonist ivuxolimab. This receptor was identified in an adult with an advanced solid tumor such as melanoma, head and neck, liver or kidney cancer. In DNA form, the CDR3 reads TGTGCCAGCAGCTTTGACAGGTTAAGGGGCGAGCAGTACTTC. Translating it yields CASSFDRLRGEQYF.